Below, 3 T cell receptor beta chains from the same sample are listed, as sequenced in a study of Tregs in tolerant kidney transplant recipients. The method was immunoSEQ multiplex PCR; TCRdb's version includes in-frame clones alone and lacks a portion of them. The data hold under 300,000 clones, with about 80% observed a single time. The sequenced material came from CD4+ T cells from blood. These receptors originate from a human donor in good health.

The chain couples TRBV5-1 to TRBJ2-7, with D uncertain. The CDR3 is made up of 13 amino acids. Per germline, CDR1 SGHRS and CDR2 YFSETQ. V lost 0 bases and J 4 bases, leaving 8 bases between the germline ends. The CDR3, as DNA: TGCGCCAGCAGCTTGGTGTCAGAATACGAGCAGTACTTC. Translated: CASSLVSEYEQYF.

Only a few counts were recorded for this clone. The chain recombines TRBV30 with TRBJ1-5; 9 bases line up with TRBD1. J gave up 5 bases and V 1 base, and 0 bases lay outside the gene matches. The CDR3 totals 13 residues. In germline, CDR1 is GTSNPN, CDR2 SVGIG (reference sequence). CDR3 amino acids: CAWSGQGDQPQHF. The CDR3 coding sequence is TGTGCCTGGAGTGGACAGGGGGATCAGCCCCAGCATTTT.

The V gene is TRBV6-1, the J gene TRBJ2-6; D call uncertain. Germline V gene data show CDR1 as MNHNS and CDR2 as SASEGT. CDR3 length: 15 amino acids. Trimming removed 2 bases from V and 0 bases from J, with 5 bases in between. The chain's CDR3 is CASSEIDSGANVLTF. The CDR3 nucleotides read TGTGCCAGCAGTGAAATCGACTCTGGGGCCAACGTCCTGACTTTC.